Listed here is a single T cell receptor (beta chain). What it binds is not known. The entry originates in a study of T cell responses to AZD1222 COVID-19 vaccine. Whole-study findings and limits: Baseline testing showed seropositivity in only six AZD1222 recipients. Females outnumbered males among donors, who were mostly white British; clonal diversity was possibly underestimated. Repertoire sampling was restricted to post-peak T cell response timepoints.

Germline loops: CDR1 SGDLS, CDR2 YYNGEE. Trimming removed 6 bases at V and 2 bases at J, with 20 bases between. This CDR3 spans 16 amino acids. Generated by immunoSEQ multiplex PCR, the TCRdb table keeps only in-frame clones and is missing some. The data show around 120,000 clones, with under 95% seen just once and less than 6% held by the top ten. The origin of this receptor is an adult who received the AZD1222 COVID-19 vaccine. Source: peripheral blood, taken 28 days after the second AZD1222 dose. V is TRBV9 and J is TRBJ2-5; D possibly matches TRBD1 or TRBD2 (7 bases each). The CDR3 protein is CASTPGGGSPQETQYF. As DNA, the CDR3 is TGTGCCAGCACCCCAGGGGGGGGGTCCCCGCAAGAGACCCAGTACTTC.